Listed below are T cell receptor beta chains from one sample, sequenced in a study of Ad26.COV2.S vaccination and SARS-CoV-2 variants. The assay was immunoSEQ multiplex PCR, and TCRdb's table has in-frame clones only and misses some. The table has hundreds of thousands of clones, roughly 87% seen once; the top ten hold around 2.6%. This specimen consisted of peripheral blood, obtained in a trial of Ad26.COV2.S vaccine versus placebo. These receptors were obtained from a person between 18 and 65 years old who received the Ad26.COV2.S COVID-19 vaccine or a placebo. CDR3s include the opening cysteine and the closing phenylalanine or tryptophan. D genes are given only for firm matches. For some rows the clone size is stated as once, few or many, or as a class when expanded; others skip it.

clone_size	v_call	d_call	j_call	cdr3_aa	cdr3_nt
.	TRBV5-4	.	TRBJ1-4	CASRDHRDEKLFF	TGTGCCAGCAGAGACCACAGGGATGAAAAACTGTTTTTT
once	TRBV7-2	TRBD1	TRBJ1-6	CASSLRDRASPLHF	TGTGCCAGCAGCTTACGGGACAGGGCTTCACCCCTCCACTTT
.	TRBV7-8	TRBD2	TRBJ2-1	CASSEGLAEYNEQFF	TGTGCCAGCAGCGAGGGACTAGCGGAATACAATGAGCAGTTCTTC
.	TRBV6-4	.	TRBJ2-3	CASSEKATDTQYF	TGTGCCAGCAGTGAGAAAGCCACAGATACGCAGTATTTT
few	TRBV4-1	TRBD2	TRBJ2-2	CASSQDGGLAGGSGELFF	TGCGCCAGCAGCCAGGACGGGGGACTAGCGGGAGGTAGCGGGGAGCTGTTTTTT
.	TRBV7-3	.	TRBJ1-3	CASSFIAGTFRRLRNTIYF	TGTGCCAGCAGCTTCATAGCCGGGACATTTAGACGGCTGCGAAACACCATATATTTT
.	TRBV18	.	TRBJ2-3	CASSPPGLPDTQYF	TGTGCCAGCTCACCCCCCGGGTTGCCAGATACGCAGTATTTT
.	TRBV7-8	.	TRBJ1-5	CASSLEGYQPQHF	TGTGCCAGCAGCTTAGAGGGGTATCAGCCCCAGCATTTT
.	TRBV7-9	TRBD1	TRBJ2-5	CASSPGTALQETQYF	TGTGCCAGCAGCCCGGGGACAGCACTCCAAGAGACCCAGTACTTC
once	TRBV7-2	.	TRBJ1-4	CASSPDRSSEKLFF	TGTGCCAGCAGCCCCGACAGGAGTAGTGAAAAACTGTTTTTT
.	TRBV6-2/TRBV6-3	.	TRBJ2-7	CASSYSRQIHEQYF	TGTGCCAGCAGTTACTCGCGGCAGATCCACGAGCAGTACTTC
.	TRBV7-8	.	TRBJ2-2	CASSLRPGQGTGELFF	TGTGCCAGCAGCTTGAGGCCCGGGCAGGGCACCGGGGAGCTGTTTTTT
.	TRBV9	TRBD1	TRBJ1-6	CASSVQTGVNSPLHF	TGTGCCAGCAGCGTCCAGACAGGGGTCAATTCACCCCTCCACTTT
once	TRBV29-1	.	TRBJ1-2	CSVEDFSGEHYGYTF	TGCAGCGTTGAAGATTTTTCGGGGGAGCACTATGGCTACACCTTC
.	TRBV7-2	.	TRBJ2-3	CASSLLGGGRSTDTQYF	TGTGCCAGCAGCTTGTTGGGGGGGGGCCGAAGCACAGATACGCAGTATTTT
.	TRBV5-4	.	TRBJ2-5	CASSLRGGLRETQYF	TGTGCCAGCAGCTTAAGGGGGGGCCTACGCGAGACCCAGTACTTC
.	TRBV15	.	TRBJ1-6	CATSRDLVWGGNNSPLHF	TGTGCCACCAGCAGAGACCTAGTCTGGGGGGGGAATAATTCACCCCTCCACTTT
.	TRBV4-2	TRBD1	TRBJ1-1	CASSPYRGGAEAFF	TGTGCCAGCAGCCCCTACAGGGGGGGCGCTGAAGCTTTCTTT
.	TRBV10-3	.	TRBJ1-1	CAISDQGYTEAFF	TGTGCCATCAGTGATCAGGGCTACACTGAAGCTTTCTTT
.	TRBV4-3	.	TRBJ2-3	CASSQEGQNTDTQYF	TGCGCCAGCAGCCAAGAAGGGCAGAACACAGATACGCAGTATTTT
.	TRBV7-2	.	TRBJ2-1	CASSLGLAQGNEQFF	TGTGCCAGCAGCTTAGGCCTGGCACAGGGTAATGAGCAGTTCTTC
.	TRBV10-3	TRBD2	TRBJ2-1	CAIRGGRESEQFF	TGTGCCATCAGGGGCGGGCGGGAGAGTGAGCAGTTCTTC
once	TRBV6-5	.	TRBJ1-5	CASSYTGVQPQHF	TGTGCCAGCAGTTACACCGGGGTTCAGCCCCAGCATTTT
.	TRBV6-5	.	TRBJ1-1	CASGEALNTEAFF	TGTGCCAGCGGGGAGGCATTGAACACTGAAGCTTTCTTT
.	TRBV19	.	TRBJ1-1	CASSILLTGTVNTEAFF	TGTGCCAGTAGTATCCTTCTCACAGGGACCGTGAACACTGAAGCTTTCTTT
.	TRBV7-2	TRBD2	TRBJ2-3	CASSAWDYTKDTQYF	TGTGCCAGCAGCGCGTGGGACTATACAAAAGATACGCAGTATTTT
few	TRBV6-1	.	TRBJ1-6	CASSELRALTNSPLHF	TGTGCCAGCAGTGAACTTAGGGCGCTGACGAATTCACCCCTCCACTTT
once	TRBV7-9	TRBD2	TRBJ2-2	CASSKPGLAGGFGAGELFF	TGTGCCAGCAGCAAACCGGGACTAGCGGGAGGTTTTGGCGCCGGGGAGCTGTTTTTT
.	TRBV2	.	TRBJ1-5	CASSERGDQPQHF	TGTGCCAGCAGTGAAAGGGGGGATCAGCCCCAGCATTTT
.	TRBV19	.	TRBJ2-3	CASGPLGTDTQYF	TGTGCCAGCGGTCCCCTCGGCACAGATACGCAGTATTTT
.	TRBV3-1/TRBV3-2	.	TRBJ2-5	CASSQVETQYF	TGTGCCAGCAGCCAAGTTGAGACCCAGTACTTC
.	TRBV7-9	.	TRBJ2-7	CASSQGTGQEQYF	TGTGCCAGCAGCCAGGGCACAGGGCAAGAGCAGTACTTC
.	TRBV6-4	.	TRBJ1-5	CASSDPFGPGGNQPQHF	TGTGCCAGCAGTGACCCTTTTGGGCCTGGGGGCAATCAGCCCCAGCATTTT
.	TRBV12-3/TRBV12-4	.	TRBJ1-4	CASSLAGIEKLFF	TGTGCCAGCAGTTTAGCGGGGATCGAAAAACTGTTTTTT
.	TRBV20-1	.	TRBJ2-3	CSPIAWDTQYF	TGCAGTCCGATCGCGTGGGATACGCAGTATTTT
.	TRBV20-1	.	TRBJ2-5	CSASAQETQYF	TGCAGTGCTAGTGCCCAAGAGACCCAGTACTTC
.	TRBV7-2	TRBD1	TRBJ2-1	CASSLVGTGSYNEQFF	TGTGCCAGCAGCTTGGTTGGGACAGGGTCCTACAATGAGCAGTTCTTC
.	TRBV28	TRBD1	TRBJ1-1	CASSIPQGAGNTEAFF	TGTGCCAGCAGTATCCCACAGGGGGCGGGTAACACTGAAGCTTTCTTT
.	TRBV2	.	TRBJ1-5	CASRSTGLRSQPQHF	TGTGCCAGCAGGAGCACAGGGCTGCGGAGTCAGCCCCAGCATTTT
few	TRBV12-3/TRBV12-4	.	TRBJ1-4	CASSLGEKLFF	TGTGCCAGCAGTTTGGGTGAAAAACTGTTTTTT
.	TRBV28	.	TRBJ1-5	CASSPYLDHSNQPQHF	TGTGCCAGCAGTCCGTACCTAGACCATAGCAATCAGCCCCAGCATTTT